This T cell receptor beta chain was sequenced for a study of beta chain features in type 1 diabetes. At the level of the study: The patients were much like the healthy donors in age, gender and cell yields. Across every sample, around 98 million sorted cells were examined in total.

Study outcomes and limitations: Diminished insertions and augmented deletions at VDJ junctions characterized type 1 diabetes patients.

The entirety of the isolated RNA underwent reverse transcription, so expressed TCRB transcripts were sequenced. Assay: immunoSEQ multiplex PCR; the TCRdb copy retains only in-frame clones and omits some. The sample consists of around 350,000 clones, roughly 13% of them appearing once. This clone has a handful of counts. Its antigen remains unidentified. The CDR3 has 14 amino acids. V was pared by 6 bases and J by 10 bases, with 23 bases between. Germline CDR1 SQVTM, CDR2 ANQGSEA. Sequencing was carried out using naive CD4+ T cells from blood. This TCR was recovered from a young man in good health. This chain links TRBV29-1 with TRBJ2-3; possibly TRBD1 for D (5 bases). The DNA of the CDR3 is TGCAGCGTCGCAATAGACAGATTACCCAGGGCGCAGTATTTT. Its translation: CSVAIDRLPRAQYF.